The 23 T cell receptor beta chains presented below share a single source sample, sequenced in a study of monozygotic twins with inflammatory bowel disease. TCRdb reprocessed the 5' RACE reads, keeping one entry per CDR3 protein, no DNA. Its table records 350,000 to 400,000 distinct CDR3 sequences. Sequenced: blood. These receptors all come from a human donor with ulcerative colitis or Crohn's disease, or a healthy co-twin of an affected twin (not recorded which).

V and J are TRBV12-3 or TRBV12-4 and TRBJ2-7; TCRdb picks TRBD1, but there is no DNA to check that call. CDR3 size: 16 residues. This CDR3 reads CASSFLSGQISYEQYF.

This rearrangement joins TRBV4-3 to TRBJ2-1; the TCRdb call, TRBD2, lacks DNA for checking. Germline V gene lookup returns CDR1 LGHNA and CDR2 YSLEER. The CDR3 has 16 amino acids. Here the CDR3 reads CASSQGSGAFYNEQFF.

The V and J genes are TRBV4-3 and TRBJ1-6; TCRdb's D call of TRBD1 is untestable without DNA. The CDR3 runs to 20 residues. From germline, CDR1 is LGHNA and CDR2 YSLEER. The CDR3 sequence: CASSQMGPLGYSSYNSPLHF.

V and J are TRBV5-1 and TRBJ2-2. CDR3 length equals 15 residues. Per the germline V gene, CDR1 is SGHRS and CDR2 is YFSETQ. CDR3 region: CASSRGAANTGELFF. Drawing the rest from reference TRBV5-1 and TRBJ2-2, the complete variable domain is KAGVTQTPRYLIKTRGQQVTLSCSPISGHRSVSWYQQTPGQGLQFLFEYFSETQRNKGNFPGRFSGRQFSNSRSEMNVSTLELGDSALYLCASSRGAANTGELFFGEGSRLTVL.

The chain joins TRBV18 to TRBJ2-5; TCRdb selects TRBD1, and the lack of DNA leaves this call unchecked. Germline loops: CDR1 KGHSH, CDR2 LQKENI. The CDR3 spans 13 residues. CDR3 loop: CASGRTAQETQYF.

V is TRBV7-2 and J is TRBJ2-5. The V gene's germline CDR1 is SGHTA and CDR2 FQGNSA. This CDR3 contains 14 residues. CDR3 loop: CASSLPKYQETQYF.

The V gene is TRBV10-3, the J gene TRBJ1-1; with no DNA, the TCRdb D assignment of TRBD1 cannot be verified. The CDR3 sequence is 16 residues long. CDR1 and CDR2 (germline): ENHRY, SYGVKD. The CDR3 reads CAISSSRPQTGVEAFF.

CDR3 protein: CASSPGTSGGETQYF. The chain employs TRBV11-3 and TRBJ2-5; checking the TCRdb D call of TRBD2 is not possible without DNA. Germline V gives CDR1 SGHNT, CDR2 YENEEA. CDR3 length: 15 residues.

V is TRBV10-2 and J is TRBJ1-5; TCRdb's D call of TRBD1 is untestable without DNA. The CDR3 spans 13 residues. CDR1 WSHSY and CDR2 SAAADI come from the germline V gene. The CDR3 spells CASSGQSNQPQHF.

CDR3 protein: CSGGDSYEQYF. The chain joins TRBV29-1 to TRBJ2-7; TCRdb's D call of TRBD1 is untestable without DNA. The CDR3 contains 11 residues. The germline gives CDR1 SQVTM, CDR2 ANQGSEA.

This chain uses TRBV7-6 with TRBJ2-3; TCRdb calls TRBD1, which cannot be checked without DNA. Germline V lookup: CDR1 SGHVS, CDR2 FNYEAQ. This CDR3 region has 13 residues. CDR3 amino acids: CASSSRGGVTQYF.

The chain joins TRBV3-1 to TRBJ1-2; lacking DNA, the TRBD1 call made by TCRdb goes unchecked. The CDR3 totals 17 residues. Germline loops: CDR1 LGHDT, CDR2 YNNKEL (reference sequence). This CDR3 reads CASSQGRDRGINYGYTF.

V usage is TRBV18 and J usage is TRBJ1-5. This CDR3 region has 15 residues. Germline assignment: CDR1 KGHSH and CDR2 LQKENI. CDR3: CASSPTGGDGQPQHF.

CDR3: CASSLEQGLPYEQYF. The V and J genes are TRBV11-2 and TRBJ2-7; checking the TCRdb D call of TRBD1 is not possible without DNA. The CDR3 extends over 15 amino acids. Germline V lookup: CDR1 SGHAT, CDR2 FQNNGV.

The chain joins TRBV6-1 to TRBJ2-7; with no DNA, the TCRdb D assignment of TRBD1 cannot be verified. The CDR3 covers 15 residues. CDR1 is MNHNS, CDR2 SASEGT, per germline. CDR3 in amino acids: CASSPRQGRYHEQYF.

This sequence joins TRBV5-1 and TRBJ2-7; TCRdb designates TRBD2, a call that cannot be tested without DNA. In germline, CDR1 is SGHRS, CDR2 YFSETQ. The CDR3 is 14 residues long. The CDR3 sequence is CASSLVSSNREQYF.

This chain uses TRBV5-1 with TRBJ2-1; TCRdb indicates TRBD2, and absent DNA this call remains unverified. Looked up from germline, CDR1 is SGHRS and CDR2 is YFSETQ. The CDR3 sequence is 16 residues long. The CDR3 protein is CASSPGTSGGYNEQFF.

J is TRBJ2-6 and V is TRBV5-1; TCRdb calls TRBD2, which cannot be checked without DNA. Germline values: CDR1 SGHRS, CDR2 YFSETQ. This CDR3 has 17 amino acids. CDR3 amino acids: CASSIDGGWSGANVLTF. Full variable domain (outside the CDR3, taken from reference TRBV5-1 and TRBJ2-6): KAGVTQTPRYLIKTRGQQVTLSCSPISGHRSVSWYQQTPGQGLQFLFEYFSETQRNKGNFPGRFSGRQFSNSRSEMNVSTLELGDSALYLCASSIDGGWSGANVLTFGAGSRLTVL.

The chain uses TRBV7-9 and TRBJ1-4. The V gene's germline CDR1 is SEHNR and CDR2 FQNEAQ (reference sequence). The CDR3 consists of 16 residues. The CDR3: CASSLKGGATNEKLFF. Full variable domain (remainder filled in from reference TRBV7-9 and TRBJ1-4): DTGVSQNPRHKITKRGQNVTFRCDPISEHNRLYWYRQTLGQGPEFLTYFQNEAQLEKSRLLSDRFSAERPKGSFSTLEIQRTEQGDSAMYLCASSLKGGATNEKLFFGSGTQLSVL.

The chain employs TRBV20-1 and TRBJ2-3; TCRdb's D gene call, TRBD1, goes unchecked for lack of DNA. The CDR3 extends over 15 amino acids. Germline V lookup: CDR1 DFQATT, CDR2 SNEGSKA (reference sequence). CDR3 sequence reads: CSGQTGTGITDTQYF.

CDR3 region: CASLSQGALSTTDTQYF. This chain uses TRBV7-2 with TRBJ2-3; as DNA is missing, the TRBD1 call by TCRdb cannot be tested. Per the germline V gene, CDR1 is SGHTA and CDR2 is FQGNSA. There are 17 residues in the CDR3.

V gene TRBV20-1 combines with J gene TRBJ1-4. Germline CDR1 is DFQATT and CDR2 is SNEGSKA (reference sequence). This CDR3 is 14 amino acids long. CDR3 residues: CSASSEGRVEKLFF.

The chain links TRBV9 to TRBJ2-2; no DNA is available, so the TRBD1 call from TCRdb remains unchecked. CDR1 and CDR2 (germline): SGDLS, YYNGEE. There are 16 residues in the CDR3. CDR3 amino acids: CASSPTWGVGTGELFF.